The next 17 T cell receptor beta chains were all read from a single sample in a study of T cells in Graves' hyperthyroidism and ophthalmopathy. TCR beta CDR3 region amplification was performed from RNA transcripts. HTBI primers drove first-round RT-PCR of the TCR CDR3. TCRdb recomputed calls from the multiplex PCR reads with MiXCR, one row per CDR3 protein. Found here are about 640,000 distinct CDR3 sequences, about 15% of them singletons; the top ten hold 12%. Sequenced material: blood. The receptors originated from a woman aged 45-59 years with Graves' ophthalmopathy.

This clonotype appeared many times. The chain couples TRBV2 to TRBJ2-2; 11 bases match TRBD2. V shed 5 bases and J 4 bases; nucleotides not matched to a gene: 3. This CDR3 is built from 15 residues. CDR1 is SNHLY and CDR2 is FYNNEI in the germline V gene. DNA of the CDR3: TGTGCCAGCAGTACGCTAGCGGGAGGCACCGGGGAGCTGTTTTTT. Translating gives CASSTLAGGTGELFF. The variable domain in full, with the rest retrieved from reference TRBV2 and TRBJ2-2, is EPEVTQTPSHQVTQMGQEVILRCVPISNHLYFYWYRQILGQKVEFLVSFYNNEISEKSEIFDDQFSVERPDGSNFTLKIRSTKLEDSAMYFCASSTLAGGTGELFFGEGSRLTVL.

At least ten counts were recorded for this clonotype. The chain uses TRBV24-1 and TRBJ2-3, with 8 bases identical to TRBD1. This CDR3 comprises 16 residues. The trim removed 2 bases at V and 1 base at J, leaving 4 bases unmatched. The germline V gene encodes CDR1 KGHDR and CDR2 SFDVKD. The CDR3 DNA reads TGTGCCACCAGTGATTCCCACAGGGGGGGCACAGATACGCAGTATTTT. Protein sequence: CATSDSHRGGTDTQYF.

This clonotype was counted many times. The rearrangement links TRBV7-9 to TRBJ2-1; D gene uncertain. Trimming took off 10 bases at V and 6 bases at J, with 10 bases between the two ends. The CDR3 sequence is 11 residues long. Germline V lookup: CDR1 SEHNR, CDR2 FQNEAQ (reference sequence). Here the CDR3 reads CATQTANEQFF. Written as DNA, the CDR3 is TGTGCCACCCAAACCGCCAATGAGCAGTTCTTC.

This clonotype was observed many times. This rearrangement joins TRBV2 to TRBJ2-3, with 12 positions matching TRBD2. Per the germline V gene, CDR1 is SNHLY and CDR2 is FYNNEI. This CDR3 region has 17 residues. The V gene end was trimmed by 6 bases and the J gene end by 0 bases; junction bases not matched to a gene: 7. In DNA, the CDR3 is TGTGCCAGCAGAGCCCGGGGGACTAGCGGGAGCACAGATACGCAGTATTTT. It yields the protein CASRARGTSGSTDTQYF.

J is TRBJ1-4 and V is TRBV12-3 or TRBV12-4; unclear D gene. Trimming shortened V by 6 bases and J by 0 bases, and 17 bases separated the two germline ends. The CDR3 extends over 17 amino acids. DNA for the CDR3: TGTGCCAGCAGCCATGGGAACCTCATTGCAACTAATGAAAAACTGTTTTTT. Its protein is CASSHGNLIATNEKLFF.

This clonotype showed up just a few times. V and J are TRBV7-9 and TRBJ2-1; D ambiguous. This CDR3 contains 15 residues. The germline V gene encodes CDR1 SEHNR and CDR2 FQNEAQ (reference sequence). The V gene lost 1 base and the J gene lost 5 bases, with 12 bases spanning the gap. CDR3 nucleotide sequence: TGTGCCAGCAGCTTAGATGGGGTTGGGAACAATGAGCAGTTCTTC. The encoded protein is CASSLDGVGNNEQFF.

This clonotype was detected many times. The CDR3 sequence is CASIRSSGQYNEQFF. CDR3 DNA: TGTGCCAGCATTAGATCCAGCGGGCAGTACAATGAGCAGTTCTTC. The chain has TRBV6-2 or TRBV6-3 and TRBJ2-1; D is possibly TRBD2 (6 bases). V shed 7 bases and J shed 4 bases, with 17 bases lying between them. The length of the CDR3 is 15 residues. The germline CDR1 and CDR2 sequences are MNHEY and SVGEGT.

The rearrangement joins TRBV19 to TRBJ1-1; 7 positions match TRBD1. The germline V gene has CDR1 LNHDA and CDR2 SQIVND (reference sequence). The CDR3 loop spans 14 amino acids. The V gene end was trimmed by 7 bases and the J gene end by 4 bases; junction bases not matched to a gene: 9. In DNA form, the CDR3 reads TGTGCCAGTAATCACAGGGGTAGGGGCACTGAAGCTTTCTTT. Its translation is CASNHRGRGTEAFF.

The sample holds many counts of this clonotype. The chain joins TRBV12-3 or TRBV12-4 to TRBJ2-1; D is perhaps TRBD1 or TRBD2 (5 bases each). Trimming shortened V by 5 bases and J by 0 bases, and 23 bases separated the two germline ends. The CDR3 covers 19 residues. The CDR3: CASSRTGTGGRSSYNEQFF. In DNA, the CDR3 is TGTGCCAGCAGTAGGACGGGGACGGGCGGGCGTAGCTCCTACAATGAGCAGTTCTTC.

This clonotype was recorded a few times. The rearrangement uses TRBV12-3 or TRBV12-4 and TRBJ1-4; D is unresolved. V gave up 3 bases and J gave up 7 bases, with 15 bases separating them. The CDR3 contains 15 residues. CDR3 sequence (DNA): TGTGCCAGCAGTTTTCTTGGCAAACCAAGTGAAAAACTGTTTTTT. This codes for CASSFLGKPSEKLFF.

This clonotype was seen many times. CDR3 region: CASSTGGLAGLYGETQYF. The CDR3 DNA sequence: TGTGCCAGCAGTACGGGTGGACTAGCGGGACTGTACGGAGAGACCCAGTACTTC. The J gene is TRBJ2-5, the V gene TRBV11-2, with TRBD2 identical over 12 bases. Losses at the gene ends were 6 bases for V and 4 bases for J; bases not matched to a gene: 15. There are 18 residues in the CDR3. CDR1 is SGHAT and CDR2 is FQNNGV in the germline V gene.

At least ten counts were recorded for this clonotype. The chain is built from TRBV6-2 or TRBV6-3 and TRBJ1-1; maybe TRBD1 (5 bases). The germline V gene has CDR1 MNHEY and CDR2 SVGEGT. Trimming took off 4 bases at V and 1 base at J, with 16 bases between the two ends. The CDR3 has 16 amino acids. CDR3 protein: CASSSAAGLRNTEAFF. In DNA, the CDR3 is TGTGCCAGCAGTTCCGCGGCGGGGCTTAGGAACACTGAAGCTTTCTTT.

This clonotype was seen repeatedly, ten times or more. This rearrangement joins TRBV20-1 to TRBJ2-3, with 7 bases that match TRBD2. This CDR3 comprises 14 residues. V was clipped by 1 base and J by 1 base; unmatched bases: 2. Germline CDR1 is DFQATT and CDR2 is SNEGSKA (reference sequence). CDR3 bases: TGCAGTGCTAGAGTCGGACTAGGCACAGATACGCAGTATTTT. It encodes CSARVGLGTDTQYF.

This clonotype turned up a few times. The V and J genes are TRBV9 and TRBJ2-3; 11 positions agree with TRBD2. CDR3 length: 17 amino acids. Germline CDR1 is SGDLS and CDR2 is YYNGEE. J gave up 3 bases and V 0 bases, and 6 bases lay outside the gene matches. CDR3 sequence (DNA): TGTGCCAGCAGCGTAGATCTAGCGGGAGGTCTTACAGATACGCAGTATTTT. It yields the protein CASSVDLAGGLTDTQYF.

The chain employs TRBV5-4 and TRBJ2-7, with TRBD1 as a possible D gene (6 bases). Trimming took 0 bases from V and 5 from J, leaving 15 bases between them. The length of the CDR3 is 15 residues. Germline CDR1 reads SGHNT; CDR2 reads YYREEE (reference sequence). Here the CDR3 reads CASSLVGAGAHEQYF. DNA of the CDR3: TGTGCCAGCAGCTTGGTTGGGGCAGGGGCCCACGAGCAGTACTTC.

The V call is TRBV7-3, the J call TRBJ2-7; no reliable D call. Per the germline V gene, CDR1 is SGHTA and CDR2 is FQGTGA. This CDR3 comprises 14 residues. The germline V and J ends were trimmed by 2 bases and 6 bases, with 14 bases remaining between them. The DNA of the CDR3 is TGTGCCAGCAGCTTAGATCGGAGTAGAACCGAGCAGTACTTC. It is translated as CASSLDRSRTEQYF.

This clonotype came up many times. The rearrangement links TRBV6-1 to TRBJ2-3, with D maybe TRBD2 (6 bases). This CDR3 comprises 15 residues. With 3 bases removed from V and 0 bases from J, the gap between germline ends came to 10 bases. Germline values: CDR1 MNHNS, CDR2 SASEGT. CDR3 nucleotides: TGTGCCAGCAGTGACCCGGGACTTAGCACAGATACGCAGTATTTT. This sequence encodes CASSDPGLSTDTQYF.